Listed here are 5 T cell receptor beta chains from one sample, sequenced in a study of blood T cells in healthy people across ages. With a J-beta primer mix and a sample-barcoded 5' primer, a second PCR ran 7 to 11 cycles. Via MiXCR, TCRdb re-called the 5' RACE reads, giving one row per CDR3 protein. The sample has 600,000 or so distinct CDR3 sequences; approximately 30% are singletons. Specimen: blood. These receptors were taken from a woman older than 75 in good health.

This clonotype was observed a few times. A much larger clone differs by one base, so this may be a read error. This chain joins TRBV11-2 and TRBJ2-7; TRBD2 matches 7 bases. The CDR3 spans 13 residues. Germline CDR1 SGHAT, CDR2 FQNNGV. The V gene end was trimmed by 5 bases and the J gene end by 7 bases; junction bases not matched to a gene: 8. The CDR3 nucleotides are TGTGCCAGCAGCGTTTGGGGGGGAGGTGAGCAGTACTTC. This codes for CASSVWGGGEQYF.

This clonotype was observed at least ten times. This chain links TRBV10-3 with TRBJ2-5, with unresolved D. Per the germline V gene, CDR1 is ENHRY and CDR2 is SYGVKD. The CDR3 consists of 14 residues. V was clipped by 4 bases and J by 1 base, with 10 bases between them. The CDR3 DNA sequence: TGTGCCATCAGTGGGGCAGGTTTCCAAGAGACCCAGTACTTC. Amino acids: CAISGAGFQETQYF.

The sample holds many counts of this clonotype. This chain uses TRBV5-1 with TRBJ2-2, with no clear D. CDR1 and CDR2 (germline): SGHRS, YFSETQ. V was trimmed by 0 bases and J by 1 base, leaving 10 bases between them. This CDR3 spans 16 amino acids. The chain's CDR3 is CASSLAVEVNTGELFF. CDR3 DNA sequence: TGCGCCAGCAGCTTGGCTGTGGAAGTGAACACCGGGGAGCTGTTTTTT.

The chain combines TRBV6-2 or TRBV6-3 with TRBJ1-5; 7 nucleotides line up with TRBD1. Germline V gene lookup returns CDR1 MNHEY and CDR2 SVGEGT. Trimming removed 10 bases from V and 0 bases from J; junction bases left unmatched: 6. CDR3 size: 14 residues. The CDR3, as DNA: TGTGCCACAAGGACAGGATATAGCAATCAGCCCCAGCATTTT. The encoded protein is CATRTGYSNQPQHF.

This clonotype was seen repeatedly, ten times or more. The CDR3 region is CASSLGILADEQFF. The CDR3 DNA reads TGTGCCAGCAGCTTAGGAATCCTAGCAGATGAGCAGTTCTTC. This sequence joins TRBV11-2 and TRBJ2-1, with a tentative D call TRBD2 (5 bases). This CDR3 spans 14 amino acids. V shed 1 base and J shed 8 bases, with 12 bases lying between them. Germline V lookup: CDR1 SGHAT, CDR2 FQNNGV.